A selection of T cell receptor beta chains follows, all from one sample in a study of shared clonotypes between healthy human individuals. Repertoires were generated with immunoSEQ multiplex PCR, while TCRdb's copy carries only in-frame clones and drops some. The sample holds roughly 2.6 million clones, approximately 92% seen once. The sample was naive CD4+ T cells sorted from blood. All receptors come from a man younger than 35 in good health. Each CDR3 is given with its conserved first and last residue. Each record gives: clone size, V gene, CDR3 protein. Size is stated for part of the rows, as once, few or many counts, or as a class when the clone is expanded.

size: NA
V: TRBV28
CDR3: CASSPLTSSVPSRGNQPQHF

size: NA
V: TRBV19
CDR3: CASSFPALYGYTF

size: NA
V: TRBV6-6
CDR3: CASTRGRDPSYEQYF

size: few
V: TRBV6-1
CDR3: CASSGQGGSPLHF

size: NA
V: TRBV5-1
CDR3: CASSFERSTDTQYF

size: NA
V: TRBV5-1
CDR3: CASSGGTASNYGYTF

size: NA
V: TRBV30
CDR3: CAWSGGYPLRGSYNEQFF

size: NA
V: TRBV16
CDR3: CASSRPAGELFF

size: once
V: TRBV7-3
CDR3: CASSMTPTGELFF

size: NA
V: TRBV5-6
CDR3: CASSLMVSEAFF

size: NA
V: TRBV18
CDR3: CASSGERNTEAFF

size: NA
V: TRBV9
CDR3: CASSSGQGATNEKLFF

size: NA
V: TRBV7-9
CDR3: CASSSNSKVAPQYF

size: NA
V: TRBV4-2
CDR3: CASSQGTDSPLHF

size: few
V: TRBV18
CDR3: CASSPGINNEQFF

size: NA
V: TRBV5-1
CDR3: CASSLEGTSYEQYF

size: NA
V: TRBV30
CDR3: CAWSVDYGYTF

size: NA
V: TRBV29-1
CDR3: CSARTGGDHNSPLHF

size: once
V: TRBV29-1
CDR3: CSVGQGTKNIQYF

size: NA
V: TRBV9
CDR3: CASSVARGDRMTGELFF

size: NA
V: TRBV5-1
CDR3: CASSYLAGGNYEQYF